This TCR beta chain was sequenced during a study of naive and memory T cell subsets. Study outcomes and limitations: Possibly reflecting memory cells re-expressing CD45RA, a few larger clonotypes occurred in naive repertoires, especially CD8. Over 85% of naive TCR sequences appeared only once, unlike memory subsets. Gini index rose across naive, CM, EM and EMRA in CD4 and CD8.

Two oligonucleotides, mixed equimolar, formed the beta constant-region primer covering TRBC1 and TRBC2. Four rounds of PCR amplified the ligated cDNA using nested alpha and beta constant-region primers plus SP2. TCRdb reanalysed the UMI-ligation and nested PCR reads using MiXCR and keeps one entry per CDR3 protein. The sample lists over 80,000 distinct CDR3 sequences, approximately 11% occurring once. Trimming removed 2 bases from V and 7 bases from J; junction bases left unmatched: 5. This CDR3 contains 15 residues. Per the germline V gene, CDR1 is SGHRS and CDR2 is YFSETQ. CD4 T cells were positively selected, then CD8 T cells from the CD4-negative fraction. This clonotype appeared many times. The antigen is undetermined.

This clonotype originated in a human donor in good health. V is TRBV5-1 and J is TRBJ2-1, with 11 nucleotides matching TRBD2. What was sequenced was naive CD4+ T cells from blood. CDR3 amino acids: CASSLLAGERNEQFF. The CDR3 coding sequence is TGCGCCAGCAGCTTACTAGCGGGAGAGCGAAATGAGCAGTTCTTC.